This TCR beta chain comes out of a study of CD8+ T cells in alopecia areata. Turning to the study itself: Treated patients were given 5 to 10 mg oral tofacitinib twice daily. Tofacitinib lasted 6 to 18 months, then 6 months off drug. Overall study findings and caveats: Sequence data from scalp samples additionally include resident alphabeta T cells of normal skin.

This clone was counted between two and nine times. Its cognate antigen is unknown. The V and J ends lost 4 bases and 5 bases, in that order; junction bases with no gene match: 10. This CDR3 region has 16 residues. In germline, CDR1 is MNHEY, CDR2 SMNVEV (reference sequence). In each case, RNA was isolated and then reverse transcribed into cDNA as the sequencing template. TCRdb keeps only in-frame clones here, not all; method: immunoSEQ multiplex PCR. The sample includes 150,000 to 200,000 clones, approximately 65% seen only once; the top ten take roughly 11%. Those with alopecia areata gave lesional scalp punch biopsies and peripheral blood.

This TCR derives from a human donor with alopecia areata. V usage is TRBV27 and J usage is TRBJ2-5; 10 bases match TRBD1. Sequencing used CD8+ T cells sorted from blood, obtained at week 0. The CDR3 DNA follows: TGTGCCAGCAGTTCCGAAGGGACAGGGGTTTATGAGACCCAGTACTTC. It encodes CASSSEGTGVYETQYF.